Below are 8 T cell receptor beta chains sequenced from a single sample in a study of shared clonotypes between healthy human individuals. Sequencing was performed with immunoSEQ multiplex PCR; in TCRdb, only in-frame clones are kept and a portion is missing. The sample contains about 2.1 million clones, just under 95% of which appear only once. Cells designated naive CD8 were CD45RO-negative and were positively selected for CCR7, with terminally differentiated effector memory CD45RA+ cells excluded. Sequencing was done on a sample of naive CD8+ T cells from PBMCs. The source is a man between 18 and 35 years old in good health. Some clones in this sample may be carry-over from other donors' samples.

This chain joins TRBV7-8 and TRBJ2-2; TRBD2 agrees at 12 bases. This CDR3 spans 19 amino acids. Germline CDR1 reads SGHVS; CDR2 reads FQNEAQ. V was pared by 2 bases and J by 3 bases, with 10 bases of the junction left unmatched. The CDR3 nucleotides read TGTGCCAGCAGCTTACCCAAGACTAGCGGGAGTCTTGACACCGGGGAGCTGTTTTTT. Protein: CASSLPKTSGSLDTGELFF.

CDR3 region: CASSDLQGLNQPQHF. As DNA, the CDR3 is TGTGCCAGCAGTGACCTTCAGGGACTCAATCAGCCCCAGCATTTT. V gene TRBV6-1 combines with J gene TRBJ1-5; the D gene is possibly TRBD1 (5 bases). This CDR3 spans 15 amino acids. V lost 3 bases and J 3 bases, leaving 12 bases between the germline ends. Germline values: CDR1 MNHNS, CDR2 SASEGT.

This sequence joins TRBV7-8 and TRBJ1-4; D uncertain. The germline gives CDR1 SGHVS, CDR2 FQNEAQ. Trimming shortened V by 4 bases and J by 6 bases, and 6 bases separated the two germline ends. The length of the CDR3 is 12 residues. CDR3 coding DNA: TGTGCCAGCAGCTCGGGAGATGAAAAACTGTTTTTT. It yields the protein CASSSGDEKLFF.

V gene TRBV19 combines with J gene TRBJ2-7, with D possibly matching TRBD2 (5 bases). Between the trimmed V and J ends, which lost 5 bases and 3 bases, there was a span of 17 bases. This CDR3 is 15 amino acids long. Germline V lookup: CDR1 LNHDA, CDR2 SQIVND (reference sequence). Here the CDR3 DNA reads TGTGCCAGTAGTTTCCGCTCTGGGCGGGTCTACGAGCAGTACTTC. Its protein is CASSFRSGRVYEQYF.

A word on this clone: The sample contains more than one DNA sequence encoding this CDR3. The V gene is TRBV27, the J gene TRBJ2-2; D is perhaps TRBD1 (6 bases). The CDR3 length is 14 residues. V lost 2 bases and J 6 bases, leaving 10 bases between the germline ends. Germline CDR1 MNHEY, CDR2 SMNVEV (reference sequence). Here the CDR3 reads CASSLLQGAGELFF. The CDR3 coding sequence is TGTGCCAGCAGTTTACTACAGGGTGCCGGGGAGCTGTTTTTT.

This clone was recorded once. The gene calls are TRBV9 and TRBJ1-2, with 9 bases fitting TRBD1. Germline V gene lookup returns CDR1 SGDLS and CDR2 YYNGEE. The CDR3 totals 15 residues. V shed 7 bases, J shed 0 bases, and the junction held 7 bases outside the gene matches. The CDR3 DNA sequence: TGTGCCAGCTCATTACAGGGGGCCCCTAACTATGGCTACACCTTC. This gives the protein CASSLQGAPNYGYTF. The full variable domain, rest sourced from reference TRBV9 and TRBJ1-2, is DSGVTQTPKHLITATGQRVTLRCSPRSGDLSVYWYQQSLDQGLQFLIQYYNGEERAKGNILERFSAQQFPDLHSELNLSSLELGDSALYFCASSLQGAPNYGYTFGSGTRLTVV.

The V and J genes are TRBV14 and TRBJ2-1, with TRBD2 matching over 11 bases. CDR3 size: 18 residues. Germline-derived CDR1 and CDR2 are SGHDN and FVKESK. V shed 1 base, J shed 2 bases, and the junction held 7 bases outside the gene matches. CDR3 protein: CASSQGFLAGGTYNEQFF. CDR3 coding DNA: TGTGCCAGCAGCCAAGGGTTCCTAGCGGGAGGCACCTACAATGAGCAGTTCTTC.

The chain has TRBV5-5 and TRBJ2-7; TRBD2 aligns across 12 bases. Germline trimming cut 4 bases from V and 6 bases from J; bases unmatched to any gene: 5. Per germline, CDR1 SGHKS and CDR2 YYEKEE (reference sequence). This CDR3 region has 14 residues. The CDR3 bases are TGTGCCAGCAGCGGGGGACTAGCGGGCCCCGAGCAGTACTTC. Protein product: CASSGGLAGPEQYF.